This T cell receptor beta chain is drawn from a study of blood T cell repertoires in COVID-19. The overall study: Researchers got acute and convalescent COVID-19 samples from the United States, Italy and Spain. The cDNA or gDNA used as material had been derived from T cells, B-cell-depleted T cells, or PBMCs.

Authors' processing steps: Reference gene primer amplification gave estimated nucleated cell counts. The table came from immunoSEQ multiplex PCR; TCRdb's copy has only in-frame clones and leaves some out. The DNA was the basis for D and trimming; V, J and clone size are from that table. The repertoire holds 250,000 to 300,000 clones, with almost 90% as singletons. Seattle enrolled patients during active infection and tracked them longitudinally. The CDR3 spans 16 residues. The V gene is TRBV1, the J gene TRBJ1-5; TRBD1 reflects the table's D call only, with no check against the DNA. TRBV1 is termed a pseudogene. Source material: peripheral blood. The sequence was collected from a woman aged 55 to 70 with COVID-19, enrolled during active disease. The CDR3 sequence: CTSSQPKQGASQPQHF. CDR3 DNA: TGCACCAGCAGCCAACCTAAGCAGGGGGCGAGTCAGCCCCAGCATTTT.